These T cell receptor beta chains were read from a single sample in a study of blood T cells in healthy people across ages. TCRdb processed the 5' RACE reads anew with MiXCR; each CDR3 protein has one entry. The sample has over 1,500,000 distinct CDR3 sequences, approximately 40% seen once. The material sequenced was blood. The receptor set was obtained from a human donor in good health. CDR3s leave out the opening cysteine and the closing phenylalanine or tryptophan. Fields, in order: D gene, J gene, V gene, CDR3 protein. D genes are given only for firm matches.

D: TRBD2
J: TRBJ2-5
V: TRBV27
CDR3: ASGLAIWETQY

D: -
J: TRBJ2-7
V: TRBV7-9
CDR3: ASSPTQYEQY

D: -
J: TRBJ2-1
V: TRBV4-2
CDR3: ASSRPESSYNEQF

D: TRBD1
J: TRBJ1-2
V: TRBV6-5
CDR3: ASSYGGQGRGYT

D: -
J: TRBJ2-1
V: TRBV4-3
CDR3: ASSQGWGGVYNEQF

D: -
J: TRBJ1-5
V: TRBV10-3
CDR3: ATGGGQPQH

D: TRBD1
J: TRBJ2-7
V: TRBV3-1
CDR3: ASSQDGDREY

D: -
J: TRBJ2-7
V: TRBV6-5
CDR3: ASSSRDKAREQY

D: -
J: TRBJ2-2
V: TRBV29-1
CDR3: SVFSGELF

D: -
J: TRBJ2-2
V: TRBV29-1
CDR3: SVSDTGELF

D: TRBD2
J: TRBJ2-1
V: TRBV4-3
CDR3: ASSQDQTSGREQF

D: -
J: TRBJ2-3
V: TRBV6-2/TRBV6-3
CDR3: ASSPDLGTQY

D: -
J: TRBJ2-4
V: TRBV16
CDR3: ASSQGGEGNIQY

D: -
J: TRBJ1-1
V: TRBV20-1
CDR3: SAIGSGKYYEAF

D: -
J: TRBJ1-1
V: TRBV7-9
CDR3: ASSVEANTEAF

D: TRBD1
J: TRBJ1-2
V: TRBV7-2
CDR3: ASSFLGAGGGYT

D: -
J: TRBJ1-4
V: TRBV10-3
CDR3: AISEWGRDEKLF

D: -
J: TRBJ2-5
V: TRBV7-2
CDR3: ASGQRNQETQY

D: TRBD2
J: TRBJ2-3
V: TRBV25-1
CDR3: TSSEYGAGRTDTQY

D: TRBD2
J: TRBJ2-1
V: TRBV12-3/TRBV12-4
CDR3: ASSRPSGGRSEQF

D: -
J: TRBJ2-1
V: TRBV20-1
CDR3: SARDSRHPYNEQF

D: -
J: TRBJ1-2
V: TRBV4-2
CDR3: ASSQEAGLYYGYT

D: TRBD1
J: TRBJ2-3
V: TRBV7-9
CDR3: ASSQQGAKADTQY

D: -
J: TRBJ2-4
V: TRBV7-2
CDR3: ASSFPGENIQY

D: -
J: TRBJ2-7
V: TRBV4-3
CDR3: ASSQEGVGEQY

D: -
J: TRBJ2-1
V: TRBV7-9
CDR3: ASSLDLFNEQF

D: -
J: TRBJ2-1
V: TRBV11-2
CDR3: ASSLNAGLFNEQF

D: -
J: TRBJ2-3
V: TRBV6-2/TRBV6-3
CDR3: ASSPPGRAPTDTQY

D: -
J: TRBJ2-7
V: TRBV5-1
CDR3: ASSLASRDEQY

D: -
J: TRBJ1-2
V: TRBV7-9
CDR3: ASSGEQGDYGYT

D: TRBD2
J: TRBJ2-1
V: TRBV12-3/TRBV12-4
CDR3: ASSLVLAGESNNEQF

D: -
J: TRBJ2-7
V: TRBV9
CDR3: ASSPQGVEQY

D: -
J: -
V: TRBV5-1
CDR3: ASSLWGVQRTQY

D: -
J: TRBJ2-7
V: TRBV12-3/TRBV12-4
CDR3: ASSFFGGLNEQY

D: -
J: TRBJ1-1
V: TRBV7-9
CDR3: ASSLAAGGYTEAF

D: -
J: TRBJ1-2
V: TRBV9
CDR3: VSSLVAGRGGYT

D: TRBD1
J: TRBJ2-5
V: TRBV20-1
CDR3: SAPRQGGVWETQY

D: TRBD2
J: -
V: TRBV7-9
CDR3: VSSLGSGGSDEQY

D: TRBD1
J: TRBJ2-1
V: TRBV5-1
CDR3: ANSLLGQARNEQF

D: -
J: TRBJ2-1
V: TRBV5-6
CDR3: ASTPRVLRNEQF

D: -
J: TRBJ2-1
V: TRBV18
CDR3: ASSPNPPSNEQF

D: TRBD1
J: TRBJ1-5
V: TRBV29-1
CDR3: SVGGTGINQPQH

D: TRBD1
J: TRBJ1-5
V: TRBV5-1
CDR3: ASSAGQGGNQPQH

D: TRBD1
J: TRBJ2-7
V: TRBV29-1
CDR3: SVRDRVTYEQY

D: -
J: TRBJ2-3
V: TRBV5-1
CDR3: ASSALGDTRY

D: TRBD2
J: TRBJ2-1
V: TRBV2
CDR3: ASGGLAGEQF

D: -
J: TRBJ1-4
V: TRBV9
CDR3: ASSGSPSTNEKLF

D: -
J: TRBJ2-1
V: TRBV21-1
CDR3: ASTKRVPPYNEQI